The clone carrying this TCR beta chain has more than one count but fewer than ten. V dropped 0 bases and J dropped 4; count of bases not matched to a gene: 8. The CDR3 contains 15 residues. CDR1 is SQVTM and CDR2 is ANQGSEA in the germline V gene. The sample originates from a study of CD8+CD57+ T cells in acquired aplastic anemia. Study-wide context: The study obtained an average of about 3.1 ug of DNA from sorted CD4+ and CD8+ cells. The average read count for CD4+ cells in healthy donors was 8.5 million to 12 million.

The use of genomic DNA as template underpinned the TCR beta VDJ and CDR3 profiling. Using its own MiXCR run on the reads, TCRdb lists one record per CDR3 protein. The repertoire has roughly 420,000 distinct CDR3 sequences, under 80% of them found once; the top ten carry approximately 3.8%. The rearrangement joins TRBV29-1 to TRBJ2-5; 7 nucleotides line up with TRBD2. Sequencing was done on a sample of sorted CD4+, CD8+, or CD8+CD57+ T cells (not recorded which) from PBMCs. This TCR derives from a human donor in good health, serving as a control. As DNA, the CDR3 is TGCAGCGTTGAAGATCGTATCGGGGAGGGAGAGACCCAGTACTTC. Translating gives CSVEDRIGEGETQYF.